This paragraph covers one T cell receptor beta chain sequence. This entry comes from a study of blood T cell repertoires in COVID-19. On the study more broadly: Two negative PCRs, clearance, or symptom resolution characterized the recovered Cohort 3 donors. Samples of COVID-19 (acute and convalescent) were obtained from the United States, Italy and Spain.

Participants were aged roughly 18 to 100 years from 24 US areas. The V end lost 5 bases, the J end lost 7 bases, and 17 bases lay between the germline ends. Germline loops: CDR1 LNHDA, CDR2 SQIVND (reference sequence). This CDR3 region has 14 residues. Repertoires were generated with immunoSEQ multiplex PCR, while TCRdb's copy carries only in-frame clones and drops some. Altogether about 190,000 clones are present, roughly 86% being singletons, with the ten largest covering under 30%. Sequenced input: PBMCs or T cells enriched from blood (not recorded which). V usage is TRBV19 and J usage is TRBJ1-1, with D unresolved. The receptor was derived from a middle-aged woman in a cohort exposed to, infected with or recovered from COVID-19 (not recorded which). Here the CDR3 reads CASSASGVAGEAFF. The CDR3 DNA reads as TGTGCCAGTAGTGCATCGGGCGTCGCGGGTGAAGCTTTCTTT.